Listed here are 5 T cell receptor beta chains from one sample, sequenced in a study of CD8 T cells in ankylosing spondylitis. In TCRdb, the 5' RACE reads were re-called with MiXCR into one record per CDR3 protein. The sample consists of some 270,000 distinct CDR3 sequences, 18% of them appearing once. Material for sequencing was blood, either unsorted or a sorted T cell fraction (not recorded which). These receptor sequences come from a male donor with ankylosing spondylitis or in good health (not recorded which).

This chain links TRBV12-3 or TRBV12-4 with TRBJ2-7; TRBD1 is a possible D gene (5 bases). The V gene lost 3 bases and the J gene lost 7 bases, with 13 bases spanning the gap. The CDR3 consists of 13 residues. CDR3 sequence reads: CASSFLGAGEQYF. Written as DNA, the CDR3 is TGTGCCAGCAGTTTTCTAGGGGCCGGGGAGCAGTACTTC.

V usage is TRBV7-9 and J usage is TRBJ2-7, with a weak D call TRBD1 (6 bases). Trimming removed 4 bases at V and 5 bases at J, with 15 bases between. Germline CDR1 SEHNR, CDR2 FQNEAQ (reference sequence). The CDR3 covers 14 residues. The CDR3: CASSSDRFYNEQYF. The CDR3, as DNA: TGTGCCAGCAGCTCCGACAGGTTCTACAACGAGCAGTACTTC.

The V gene is TRBV10-3, the J gene TRBJ2-7; no firm D call. The germline gives CDR1 ENHRY, CDR2 SYGVKD. The V end lost 5 bases, the J end lost 2 bases, and 16 bases lay between the germline ends. There are 15 residues in the CDR3. CDR3 sequence (DNA): TGTGCCATCAGTAAAGAGATGGTCCTGGCCTACGAGCAGTACTTC. This translates into CAISKEMVLAYEQYF.

CDR3 sequence reads: CASSQEARTVNEQFF. CDR3 DNA sequence: TGCGCCAGCAGCCAAGAAGCTAGGACAGTTAATGAGCAGTTCTTC. The chain has TRBV4-1 and TRBJ2-1, with D tentatively TRBD1 (6 bases). Trimming removed 0 bases from V and 7 bases from J, with 13 bases in between. CDR3 length: 15 amino acids. Germline CDR1 MGHRA, CDR2 YSYEKL.

This clonotype appeared many times. The chain uses TRBV29-1 and TRBJ2-7; 7 bases map to TRBD1. Germline CDR1 and CDR2: SQVTM and ANQGSEA. The V and J ends lost 4 bases and 0 bases, in that order; junction bases with no gene match: 3. The length of the CDR3 is 13 residues. CDR3 loop: CSVGRQGSYEQYF. In DNA, the CDR3 is TGCAGCGTTGGACGACAGGGCTCCTACGAGCAGTACTTC.